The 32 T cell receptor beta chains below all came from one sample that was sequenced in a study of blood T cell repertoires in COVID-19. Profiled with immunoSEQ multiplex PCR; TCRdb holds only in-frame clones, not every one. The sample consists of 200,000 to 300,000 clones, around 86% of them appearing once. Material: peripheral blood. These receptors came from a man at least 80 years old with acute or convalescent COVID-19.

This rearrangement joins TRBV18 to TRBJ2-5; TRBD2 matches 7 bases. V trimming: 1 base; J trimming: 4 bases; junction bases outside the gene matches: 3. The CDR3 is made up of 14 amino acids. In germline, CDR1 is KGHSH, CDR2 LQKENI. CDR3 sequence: CASSPRASGETQYF. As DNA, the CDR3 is TGTGCCAGCTCACCACGGGCTAGCGGAGAGACCCAGTACTTC.

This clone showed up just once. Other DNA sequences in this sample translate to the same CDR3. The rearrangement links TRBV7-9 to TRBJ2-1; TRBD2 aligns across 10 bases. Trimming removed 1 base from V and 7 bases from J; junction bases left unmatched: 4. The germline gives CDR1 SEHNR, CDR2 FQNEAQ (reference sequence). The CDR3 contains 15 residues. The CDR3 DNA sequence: TGTGCCAGCAGCTTAGGACTAGCGGGTGGGAATGAGCAGTTCTTC. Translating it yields CASSLGLAGGNEQFF.

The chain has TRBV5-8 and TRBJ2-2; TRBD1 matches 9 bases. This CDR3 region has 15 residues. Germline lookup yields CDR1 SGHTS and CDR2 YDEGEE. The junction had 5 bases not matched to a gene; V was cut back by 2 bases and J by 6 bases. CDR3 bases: TGTGCCAGCAGCTTCGGACAGGGGTCCGCCGGGGAGCTGTTTTTT. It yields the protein CASSFGQGSAGELFF.

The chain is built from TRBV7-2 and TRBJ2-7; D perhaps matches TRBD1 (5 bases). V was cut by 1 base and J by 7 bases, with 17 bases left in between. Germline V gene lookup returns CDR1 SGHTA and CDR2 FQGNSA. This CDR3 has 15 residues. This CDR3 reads CASSLGSGPGREQYF. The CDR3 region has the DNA TGTGCCAGCAGCTTAGGATCCGGGCCAGGGCGGGAGCAGTACTTC. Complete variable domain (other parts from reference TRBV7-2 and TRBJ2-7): GAGVSQSPSNKVTEKGKDVELRCDPISGHTALYWYRQSLGQGLEFLIYFQGNSAPDKSGLPSDRFSAERTGGSVSTLTIQRTQQEDSAVYLCASSLGSGPGREQYFGPGTRLTVT.

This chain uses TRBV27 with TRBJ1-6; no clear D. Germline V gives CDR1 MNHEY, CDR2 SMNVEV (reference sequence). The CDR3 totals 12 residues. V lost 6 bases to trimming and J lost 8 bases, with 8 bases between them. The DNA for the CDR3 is TGTGCCAGCAGCCCACTCTATTCACCCCTCCACTTT. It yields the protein CASSPLYSPLHF.

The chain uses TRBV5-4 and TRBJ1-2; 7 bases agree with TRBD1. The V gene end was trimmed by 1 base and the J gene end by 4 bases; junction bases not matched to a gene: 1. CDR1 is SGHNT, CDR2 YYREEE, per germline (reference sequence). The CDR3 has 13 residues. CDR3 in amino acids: CASSLQGGYGYTF. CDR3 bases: TGTGCCAGCAGCTTGCAGGGGGGCTATGGCTACACCTTC.

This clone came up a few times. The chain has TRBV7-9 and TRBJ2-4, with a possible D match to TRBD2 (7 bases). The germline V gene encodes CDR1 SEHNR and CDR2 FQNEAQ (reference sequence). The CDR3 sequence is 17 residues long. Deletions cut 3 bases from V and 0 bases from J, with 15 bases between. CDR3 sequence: CASSFTGRVGAKNIQYF. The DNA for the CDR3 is TGTGCCAGCAGCTTCACAGGGAGGGTGGGAGCCAAAAACATTCAGTACTTC.

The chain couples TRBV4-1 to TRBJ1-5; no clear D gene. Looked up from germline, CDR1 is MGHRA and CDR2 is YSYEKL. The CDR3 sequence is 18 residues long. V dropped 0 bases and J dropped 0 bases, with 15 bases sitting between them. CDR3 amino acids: CASSQDPGSAYSNQPQHF. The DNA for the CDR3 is TGCGCCAGCAGCCAAGATCCAGGATCTGCATATAGCAATCAGCCCCAGCATTTT.

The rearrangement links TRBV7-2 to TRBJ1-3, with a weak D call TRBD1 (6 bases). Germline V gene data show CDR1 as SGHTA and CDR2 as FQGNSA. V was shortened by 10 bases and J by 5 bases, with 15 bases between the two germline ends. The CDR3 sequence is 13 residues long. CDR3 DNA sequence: TGTGCCATTATGAACAGGGATCGAAACACCATATATTTT. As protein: CAIMNRDRNTIYF.

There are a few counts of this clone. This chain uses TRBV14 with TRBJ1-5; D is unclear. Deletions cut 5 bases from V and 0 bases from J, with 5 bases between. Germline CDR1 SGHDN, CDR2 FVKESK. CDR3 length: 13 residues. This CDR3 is CASSLYSNQPQHF. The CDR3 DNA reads TGTGCCAGCAGCTTGTATAGCAATCAGCCCCAGCATTTT.

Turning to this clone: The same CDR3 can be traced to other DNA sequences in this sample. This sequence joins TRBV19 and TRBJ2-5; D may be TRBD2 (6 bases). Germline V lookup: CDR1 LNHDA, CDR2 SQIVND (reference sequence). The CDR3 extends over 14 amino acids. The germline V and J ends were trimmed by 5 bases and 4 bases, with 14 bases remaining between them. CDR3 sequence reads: CASSPGLGRETQYF. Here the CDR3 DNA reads TGTGCCAGTAGTCCGGGACTTGGGAGAGAGACCCAGTACTTC.

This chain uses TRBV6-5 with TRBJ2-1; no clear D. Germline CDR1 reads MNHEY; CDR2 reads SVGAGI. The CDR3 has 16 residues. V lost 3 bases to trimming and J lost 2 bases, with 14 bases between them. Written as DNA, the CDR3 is TGTGCCAGCAGTTATGAAGCCCTGCGCCCCTACAATGAGCAGTTCTTC. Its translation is CASSYEALRPYNEQFF.

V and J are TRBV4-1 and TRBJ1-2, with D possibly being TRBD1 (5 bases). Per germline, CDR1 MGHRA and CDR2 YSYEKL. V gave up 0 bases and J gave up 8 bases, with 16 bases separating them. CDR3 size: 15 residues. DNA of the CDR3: TGCGCCAGCAGCCAAGACCCAACTTCACAGGCGGGCTACACCTTC. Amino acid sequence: CASSQDPTSQAGYTF.

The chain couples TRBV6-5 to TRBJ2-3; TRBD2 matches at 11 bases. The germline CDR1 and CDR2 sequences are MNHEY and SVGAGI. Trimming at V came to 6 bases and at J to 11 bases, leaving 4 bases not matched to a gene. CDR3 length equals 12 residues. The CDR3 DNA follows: TGTGCCAGCAGGGTCGGGACTAGCGGGCAGTATTTT. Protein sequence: CASRVGTSGQYF.

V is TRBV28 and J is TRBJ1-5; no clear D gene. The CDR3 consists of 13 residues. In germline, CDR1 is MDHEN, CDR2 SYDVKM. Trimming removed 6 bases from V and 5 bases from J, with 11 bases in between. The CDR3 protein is CASRTQVDQPQHF. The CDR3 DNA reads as TGTGCCAGCAGGACGCAGGTCGATCAGCCCCAGCATTTT.

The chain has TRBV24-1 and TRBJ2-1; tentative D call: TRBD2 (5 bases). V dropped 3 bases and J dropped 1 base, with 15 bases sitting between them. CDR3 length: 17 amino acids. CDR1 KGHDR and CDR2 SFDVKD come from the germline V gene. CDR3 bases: TGTGCCACCAGTGATGTTGGTAGCGTTGTGTCCTACAATGAGCAGTTCTTC. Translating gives CATSDVGSVVSYNEQFF.

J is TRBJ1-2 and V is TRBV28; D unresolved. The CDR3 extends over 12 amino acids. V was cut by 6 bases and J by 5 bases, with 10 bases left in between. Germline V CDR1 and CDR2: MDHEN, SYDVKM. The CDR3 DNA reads TGTGCCAGCAGAGACGGGTTATATGGCTACACCTTC. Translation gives CASRDGLYGYTF.

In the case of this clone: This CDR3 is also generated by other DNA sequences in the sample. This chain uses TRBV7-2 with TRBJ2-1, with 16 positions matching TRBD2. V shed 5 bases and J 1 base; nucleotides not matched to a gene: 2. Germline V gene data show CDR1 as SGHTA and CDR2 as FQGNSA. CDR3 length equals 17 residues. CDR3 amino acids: CASSQGLAGGSYNEQFF. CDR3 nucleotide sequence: TGTGCCAGCAGCCAGGGACTAGCGGGAGGGTCCTACAATGAGCAGTTCTTC. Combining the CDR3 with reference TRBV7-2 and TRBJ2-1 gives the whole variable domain GAGVSQSPSNKVTEKGKDVELRCDPISGHTALYWYRQSLGQGLEFLIYFQGNSAPDKSGLPSDRFSAERTGGSVSTLTIQRTQQEDSAVYLCASSQGLAGGSYNEQFFGPGTRLTVL.

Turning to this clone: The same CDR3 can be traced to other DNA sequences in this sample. The CDR3 DNA is TGTGCCAGCAGCCAACGACAGCTCCAAGAGACCCAGTACTTC. Amino acid sequence: CASSQRQLQETQYF. The chain carries TRBV14 and TRBJ2-5; D perhaps matches TRBD1 (5 bases). V lost 2 bases and J lost 1, with 8 bases in between. The CDR3 is 14 residues long. The germline CDR1 and CDR2 sequences are SGHDN and FVKESK.

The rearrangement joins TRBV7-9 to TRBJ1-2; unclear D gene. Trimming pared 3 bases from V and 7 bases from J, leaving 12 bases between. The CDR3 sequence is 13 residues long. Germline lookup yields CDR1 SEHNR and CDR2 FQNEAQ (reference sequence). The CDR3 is CASSFDSVVGYTF. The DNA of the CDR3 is TGTGCCAGCAGCTTTGATAGCGTGGTTGGCTACACCTTC.

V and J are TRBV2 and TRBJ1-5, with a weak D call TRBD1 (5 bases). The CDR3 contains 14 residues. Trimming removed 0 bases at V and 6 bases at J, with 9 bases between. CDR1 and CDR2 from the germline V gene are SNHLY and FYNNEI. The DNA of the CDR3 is TGTGCCAGCAGTGAAGCGCTGGGGCTTCAGCCCCAGCATTTT. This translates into CASSEALGLQPQHF.

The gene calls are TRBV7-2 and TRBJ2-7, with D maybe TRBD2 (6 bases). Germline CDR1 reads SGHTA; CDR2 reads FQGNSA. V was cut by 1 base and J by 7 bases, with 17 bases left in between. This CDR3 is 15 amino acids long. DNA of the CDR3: TGTGCCAGCAGCTTAGTGTGGGGAGGCCTTAAGGAGCAGTACTTC. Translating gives CASSLVWGGLKEQYF. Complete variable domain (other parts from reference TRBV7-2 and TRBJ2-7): GAGVSQSPSNKVTEKGKDVELRCDPISGHTALYWYRQSLGQGLEFLIYFQGNSAPDKSGLPSDRFSAERTGGSVSTLTIQRTQQEDSAVYLCASSLVWGGLKEQYFGPGTRLTVT.

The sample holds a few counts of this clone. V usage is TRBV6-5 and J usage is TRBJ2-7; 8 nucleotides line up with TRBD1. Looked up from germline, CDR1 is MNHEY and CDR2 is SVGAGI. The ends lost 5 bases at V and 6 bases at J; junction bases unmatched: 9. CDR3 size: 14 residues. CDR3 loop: CASSPIWTGREQYF. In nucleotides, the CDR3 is TGTGCCAGCAGTCCTATATGGACAGGGCGCGAGCAGTACTTC.

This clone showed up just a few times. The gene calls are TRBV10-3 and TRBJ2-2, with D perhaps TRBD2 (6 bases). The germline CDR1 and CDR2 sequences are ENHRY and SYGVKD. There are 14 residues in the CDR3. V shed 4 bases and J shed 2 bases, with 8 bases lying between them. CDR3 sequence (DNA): TGTGCCATCAGTGGTGGACTAAACACCGGGGAGCTGTTTTTT. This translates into CAISGGLNTGELFF.

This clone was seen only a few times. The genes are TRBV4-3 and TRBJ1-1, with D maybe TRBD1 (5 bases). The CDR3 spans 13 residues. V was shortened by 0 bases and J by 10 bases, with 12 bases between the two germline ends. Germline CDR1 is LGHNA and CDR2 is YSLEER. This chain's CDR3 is CASSQDLGEGAFF. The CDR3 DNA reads TGCGCCAGCAGCCAAGATCTGGGGGAGGGAGCTTTCTTT.

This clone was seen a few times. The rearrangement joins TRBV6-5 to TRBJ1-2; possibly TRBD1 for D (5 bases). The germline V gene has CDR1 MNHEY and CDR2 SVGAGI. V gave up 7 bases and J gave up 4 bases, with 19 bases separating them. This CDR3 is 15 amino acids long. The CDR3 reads CASTQGRTTSYGYTF. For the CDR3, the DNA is TGTGCCAGCACCCAGGGACGGACTACTTCCTATGGCTACACCTTC.

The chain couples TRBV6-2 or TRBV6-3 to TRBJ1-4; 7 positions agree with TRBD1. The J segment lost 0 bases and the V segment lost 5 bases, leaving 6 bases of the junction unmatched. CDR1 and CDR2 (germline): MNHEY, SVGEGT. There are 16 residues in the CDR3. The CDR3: CASSRHRGSTNEKLFF. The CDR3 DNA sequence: TGTGCCAGCAGTCGACACAGGGGATCAACTAATGAAAAACTGTTTTTT.

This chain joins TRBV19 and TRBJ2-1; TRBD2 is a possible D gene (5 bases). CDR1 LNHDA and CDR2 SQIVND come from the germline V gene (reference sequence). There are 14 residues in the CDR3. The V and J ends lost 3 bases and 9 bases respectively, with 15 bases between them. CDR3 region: CASSIPGRRGEQFF. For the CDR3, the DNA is TGTGCCAGTAGTATTCCGGGCCGCCGGGGTGAGCAGTTCTTC.

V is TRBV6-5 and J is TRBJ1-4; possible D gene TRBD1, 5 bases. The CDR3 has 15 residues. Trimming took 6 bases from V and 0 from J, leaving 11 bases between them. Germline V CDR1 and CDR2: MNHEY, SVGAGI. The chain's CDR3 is CASSLGGATNEKLFF. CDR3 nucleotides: TGTGCCAGCAGCCTCGGAGGGGCAACTAATGAAAAACTGTTTTTT.

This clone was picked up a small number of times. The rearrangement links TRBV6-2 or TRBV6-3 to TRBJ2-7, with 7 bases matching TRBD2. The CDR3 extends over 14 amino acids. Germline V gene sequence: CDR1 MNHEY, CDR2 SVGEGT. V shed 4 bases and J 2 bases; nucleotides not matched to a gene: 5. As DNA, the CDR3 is TGTGCCAGCAGTTTACAGCGGGGAACCTACGAGCAGTACTTC. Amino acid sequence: CASSLQRGTYEQYF.

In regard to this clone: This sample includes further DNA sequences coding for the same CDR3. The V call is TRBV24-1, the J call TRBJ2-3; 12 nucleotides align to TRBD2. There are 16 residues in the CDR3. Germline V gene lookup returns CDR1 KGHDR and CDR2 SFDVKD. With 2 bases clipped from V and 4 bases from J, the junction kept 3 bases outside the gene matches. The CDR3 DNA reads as TGTGCCACCAGTGATTCACTAGCGGGGGGTCCAGATACGCAGTATTTT. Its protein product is CATSDSLAGGPDTQYF.

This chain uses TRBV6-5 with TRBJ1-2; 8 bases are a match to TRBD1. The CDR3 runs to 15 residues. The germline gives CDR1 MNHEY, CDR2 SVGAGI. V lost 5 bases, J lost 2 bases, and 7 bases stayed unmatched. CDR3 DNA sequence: TGTGCCAGCAGTCCCCAGGGGGCAGGGAACTATGGCTACACCTTC. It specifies CASSPQGAGNYGYTF.